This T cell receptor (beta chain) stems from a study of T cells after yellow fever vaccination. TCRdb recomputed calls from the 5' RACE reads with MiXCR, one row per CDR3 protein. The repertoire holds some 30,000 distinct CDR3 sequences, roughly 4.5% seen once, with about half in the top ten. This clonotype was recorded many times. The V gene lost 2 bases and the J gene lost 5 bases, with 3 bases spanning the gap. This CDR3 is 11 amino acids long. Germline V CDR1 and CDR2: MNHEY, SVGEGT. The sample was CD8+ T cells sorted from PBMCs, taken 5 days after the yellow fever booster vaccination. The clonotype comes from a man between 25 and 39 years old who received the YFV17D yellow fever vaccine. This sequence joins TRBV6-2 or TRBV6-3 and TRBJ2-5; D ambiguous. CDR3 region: CASSYGETQYF. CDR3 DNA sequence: TGTGCCAGCAGTTACGGTGAGACCCAGTACTTC.